This T cell receptor beta chain originates from a study of control samples from healthy donors and cancer patients. V lost 5 bases, J lost 3 bases, and 1 base stayed unmatched. Per germline, CDR1 MNHEY and CDR2 SVGEGT. The CDR3 length is 15 residues. Clones were read by immunoSEQ multiplex PCR, and TCRdb kept only the in-frame ones, dropping some. The table lists about 110,000 clones, about 89% of them singletons. Sequencing used blood. The genes are TRBV6-2 or TRBV6-3 and TRBJ2-1; 13 positions match TRBD2. The sequence derives from a woman in her forties or fifties in good health. In nucleotides, the CDR3 is TGTGCCAGCAGTACTAGCGGGAGGGACTACAATGAGCAGTTCTTC. Translating it yields CASSTSGRDYNEQFF.